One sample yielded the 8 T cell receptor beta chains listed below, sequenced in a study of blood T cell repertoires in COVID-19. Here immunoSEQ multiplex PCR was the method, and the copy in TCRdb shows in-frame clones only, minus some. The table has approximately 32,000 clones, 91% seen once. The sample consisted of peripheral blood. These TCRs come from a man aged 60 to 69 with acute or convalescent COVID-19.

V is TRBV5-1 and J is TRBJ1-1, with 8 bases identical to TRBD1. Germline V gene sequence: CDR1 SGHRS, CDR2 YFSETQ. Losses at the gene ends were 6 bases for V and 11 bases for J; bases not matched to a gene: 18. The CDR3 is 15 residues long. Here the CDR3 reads CASKLLSGQGEMAFF. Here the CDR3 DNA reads TGCGCCAGCAAACTCCTCTCCGGACAGGGTGAAATGGCTTTCTTT.

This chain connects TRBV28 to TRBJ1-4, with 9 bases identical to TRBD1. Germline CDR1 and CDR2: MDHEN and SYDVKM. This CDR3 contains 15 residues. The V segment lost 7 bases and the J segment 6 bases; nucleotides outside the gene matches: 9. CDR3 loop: CASNPTGGVDEKLFF. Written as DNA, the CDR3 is TGTGCCAGCAATCCGACAGGGGGGGTAGATGAAAAACTGTTTTTT.

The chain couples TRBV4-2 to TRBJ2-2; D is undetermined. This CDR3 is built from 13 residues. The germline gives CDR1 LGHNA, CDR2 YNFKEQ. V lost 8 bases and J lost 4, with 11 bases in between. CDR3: CASRLASTGELFF. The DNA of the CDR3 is TGTGCCAGCCGACTTGCCAGCACCGGGGAGCTGTTTTTT.

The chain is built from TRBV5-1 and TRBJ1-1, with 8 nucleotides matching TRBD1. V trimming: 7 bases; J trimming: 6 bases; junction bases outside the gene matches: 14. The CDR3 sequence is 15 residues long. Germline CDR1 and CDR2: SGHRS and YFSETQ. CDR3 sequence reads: CASHPGQGVLAEAFF. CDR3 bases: TGCGCCAGCCACCCCGGACAGGGCGTCCTTGCTGAAGCTTTCTTT.

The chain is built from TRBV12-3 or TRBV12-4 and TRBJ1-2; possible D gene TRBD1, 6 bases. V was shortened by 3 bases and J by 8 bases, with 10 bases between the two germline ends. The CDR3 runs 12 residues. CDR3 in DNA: TGTGCCAGCAGTTTCGGGGGGCGCGGCTACACCTTC. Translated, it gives CASSFGGRGYTF.

The CDR3 here is CASNAGNQPQHF. The CDR3 DNA reads as TGTGCCAGCAATGCGGGTAATCAGCCCCAGCATTTT. The V gene is TRBV3-1 (or the pseudogene TRBV3-2), the J gene TRBJ1-5; D uncertain. V was pared by 7 bases and J by 4 bases, with 8 bases between. Germline CDR1 and CDR2: LGHDT and YNNKEL (reference sequence). CDR3 size: 12 residues.

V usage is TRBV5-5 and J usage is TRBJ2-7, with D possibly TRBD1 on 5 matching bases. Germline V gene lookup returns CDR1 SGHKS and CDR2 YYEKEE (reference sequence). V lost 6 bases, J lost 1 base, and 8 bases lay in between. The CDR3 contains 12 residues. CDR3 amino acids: CASTTGSYEQYF. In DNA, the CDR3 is TGTGCCAGCACCACAGGATCCTACGAGCAGTACTTC.

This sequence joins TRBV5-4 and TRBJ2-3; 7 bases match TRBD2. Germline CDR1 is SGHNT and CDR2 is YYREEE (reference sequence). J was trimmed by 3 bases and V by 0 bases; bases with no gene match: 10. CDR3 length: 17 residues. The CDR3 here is CASSLAPRGKGTDTQYF. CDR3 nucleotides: TGTGCCAGCAGCTTGGCCCCGCGGGGGAAAGGAACAGATACGCAGTATTTT.